The 28 T cell receptor beta chains below were found in one sample sequenced in a study of beta chain features in type 1 diabetes. Study-level findings and limits: Shorter TCRB CDR3s, moderately but significantly so, marked every one of the four CD4+ subsets in Type 1 diabetes patients.

TCRB transcripts that were expressed got sequenced, as all of the isolated RNA had been reverse transcribed. Only in-frame clones appear in the TCRdb table, and some are missing; sequencing was by immunoSEQ multiplex PCR. Of about 160,000 clones listed, 6% to 9% are singletons. Their specific antigens are unknown. Sequencing input: central memory CD4+ T cells from blood. These receptors were obtained from a man aged 18 to 29 with type 1 diabetes.

The chain links TRBV18 to TRBJ1-5; no reliable D call. Germline CDR1 and CDR2: KGHSH and LQKENI. The length of the CDR3 is 13 residues. Trimming stripped 2 bases from V and 7 bases from J, with 9 bases between. This CDR3 is CASSPGEKQPQHF. The DNA of the CDR3 is TGTGCCAGCTCACCAGGGGAGAAGCAGCCCCAGCATTTT.

This clone was counted only a few times. V is TRBV4-2 and J is TRBJ2-5; TRBD2 matches 9 bases. Trimming cost V 1 base and J 5 bases; bases outside gene matches: 5. CDR3 length equals 15 residues. The germline V gene encodes CDR1 LGHNA and CDR2 YNFKEQ. CDR3 in amino acids: CASSQAAGGGETQYF. The CDR3 nucleotides read TGTGCCAGCAGCCAAGCAGCGGGAGGAGGCGAGACCCAGTACTTC.

The chain recombines TRBV7-2 with TRBJ2-7; 8 bases agree with TRBD2. The CDR3 sequence is 15 residues long. Germline V lookup: CDR1 SGHTA, CDR2 FQGNSA. V trimming: 5 bases; J trimming: 6 bases; junction bases outside the gene matches: 12. The CDR3 nucleotides are TGTGCCAGCAGCCCCCCGGGACTAGTGGGTTCCGAGCAGTACTTC. Encoded protein: CASSPPGLVGSEQYF.

This clone occurred a few times. CDR3 sequence reads: CASSQTGEGETQYF. The CDR3 DNA reads TGTGCCAGCTCCCAGACAGGGGAAGGAGAGACCCAGTACTTC. J is TRBJ2-5 and V is TRBV18, with 8 nucleotides matching TRBD1. V gave up 6 bases and J gave up 4 bases; unmatched junction bases: 7. The CDR3 consists of 14 residues. Germline assignment: CDR1 KGHSH and CDR2 LQKENI.

The chain uses TRBV7-9 and TRBJ2-7; D perhaps matches TRBD2 (6 bases). Germline CDR1 reads SEHNR; CDR2 reads FQNEAQ (reference sequence). CDR3 length: 11 amino acids. The V and J ends lost 5 bases and 9 bases respectively, with 11 bases between them. The CDR3 loop reads CASSRDGGQYF. The DNA of the CDR3 is TGTGCCAGCAGCCGGGACGGGGGGCAGTACTTC.

This rearrangement joins TRBV30 to TRBJ2-2, with TRBD1 identical over 8 bases. CDR3 length: 14 amino acids. CDR1 and CDR2 from the germline V gene are GTSNPN and SVGIG (reference sequence). The V gene end was trimmed by 3 bases and the J gene end by 2 bases; junction bases not matched to a gene: 2. For the CDR3, the DNA is TGTGCCTGGAGAGGACAGGGAAACACCGGGGAGCTGTTTTTT. Translated, it gives CAWRGQGNTGELFF.

This clone was detected a few times. Additional DNA sequences in this sample encode the identical CDR3. V usage is TRBV5-1 and J usage is TRBJ2-7; the match to TRBD2 covers 9 bases. The germline gives CDR1 SGHRS, CDR2 YFSETQ. This CDR3 is 15 amino acids long. The V segment lost 0 bases and the J segment 4 bases; nucleotides outside the gene matches: 5. The chain's CDR3 is CASSLAASGTYEQYF. In DNA, the CDR3 is TGCGCCAGCAGCTTGGCGGCTAGCGGGACGTACGAGCAGTACTTC.

This chain joins TRBV6-6 and TRBJ2-1; D is perhaps TRBD2 (6 bases). The CDR3 contains 14 residues. V lost 6 bases and J 9 bases, leaving 18 bases between the germline ends. Per the germline V gene, CDR1 is MNHNY and CDR2 is SVGAGI (reference sequence). The DNA for the CDR3 is TGTGCCAGCAGCTTCAATCGGGGGTCGGGTGAGCAGTTCTTC. It codes for CASSFNRGSGEQFF.

This clone has only a few counts. V gene TRBV6-6 combines with J gene TRBJ1-1, with D possibly TRBD1 on 5 matching bases. The CDR3 consists of 14 residues. V was pared by 7 bases and J by 5 bases, with 17 bases between. Germline assignment: CDR1 MNHNY and CDR2 SVGAGI (reference sequence). CDR3 loop: CASIPPGGGTEAFF. The CDR3 nucleotides are TGTGCCAGCATCCCACCCGGGGGAGGTACTGAAGCTTTCTTT.

This clone turned up a few times. The chain has TRBV7-9 and TRBJ2-3; the D is unclear. Trimming stripped 1 base from V and 4 bases from J, with 3 bases between. Germline V gene lookup returns CDR1 SEHNR and CDR2 FQNEAQ (reference sequence). The CDR3 is made up of 12 amino acids. CDR3 sequence reads: CASSLGPDTQYF. The CDR3 nucleotides read TGTGCCAGCAGCTTAGGGCCAGATACGCAGTATTTT.

This chain uses TRBV2 with TRBJ2-7; the match to TRBD1 covers 9 bases. Germline CDR1 SNHLY, CDR2 FYNNEI. The CDR3 contains 13 residues. The V gene end was trimmed by 8 bases and the J gene end by 6 bases; junction bases not matched to a gene: 8. The CDR3: CASARDREGEQYF. The CDR3 region has the DNA TGTGCCAGCGCCCGGGACAGGGAAGGCGAGCAGTACTTC. Full variable domain (outside the CDR3, taken from reference TRBV2 and TRBJ2-7): EPEVTQTPSHQVTQMGQEVILRCVPISNHLYFYWYRQILGQKVEFLVSFYNNEISEKSEIFDDQFSVERPDGSNFTLKIRSTKLEDSAMYFCASARDREGEQYFGPGTRLTVT.

CDR3 in DNA: TGCGCCAGCAGCCAAGCGACCTCTAGCGGGGGTTCAGATACGCAGTATTTT. As protein: CASSQATSSGGSDTQYF. The chain carries TRBV4-3 and TRBJ2-3; 10 positions match TRBD2. Germline V gives CDR1 LGHNA, CDR2 YSLEER. The CDR3 length is 17 residues. After removal of 1 base from V and 4 bases from J, the junction contained 8 bases not matched to a gene.

This chain uses TRBV28 with TRBJ2-2, with D tentatively TRBD2 (6 bases). The germline V and J ends were trimmed by 5 bases and 0 bases, with 16 bases remaining between them. Per germline, CDR1 MDHEN and CDR2 SYDVKM. The CDR3 runs 17 residues. CDR3 amino acids: CASSPLGGLANTGELFF. CDR3 DNA sequence: TGTGCCAGCAGTCCCCTGGGAGGACTCGCGAACACCGGGGAGCTGTTTTTT.

The chain is built from TRBV9 and TRBJ1-2; possibly TRBD1 for D (5 bases). Trimming took 3 bases from V and 8 from J, leaving 20 bases between them. This CDR3 region has 15 residues. Germline CDR1 and CDR2: SGDLS and YYNGEE. Written as DNA, the CDR3 is TGTGCCAGCAGCGGCGCATGGCAGGTACAGGAAGGCTACACCTTC. Its protein is CASSGAWQVQEGYTF.

At least ten counts were recorded for this clone. V and J are TRBV2 and TRBJ1-2; TRBD1 agrees at 10 bases. This CDR3 region has 17 residues. With V trimmed by 3 bases and J by 4 bases, 11 bases remained unmatched. CDR1 is SNHLY and CDR2 is FYNNEI in the germline V gene. CDR3: CASSEMGQGIVTYGYTF. The CDR3 DNA is TGTGCCAGCAGTGAGATGGGACAGGGGATCGTCACCTATGGCTACACCTTC.

This clone has only a few counts. The CDR3 loop reads CAIQTGNTNQPQHF. As DNA, the CDR3 is TGTGCCATCCAGACAGGGAATACCAATCAGCCCCAGCATTTT. The rearrangement uses TRBV30 and TRBJ1-5; 7 nucleotides agree with TRBD1. The CDR3 is 14 amino acids. CDR1 and CDR2 (germline): GTSNPN, SVGIG (reference sequence). The V and J ends lost 8 bases and 3 bases, in that order; junction bases with no gene match: 10.

The gene calls are TRBV14 and TRBJ2-7; D call uncertain. The V end was cut by 0 bases, the J end by 2 bases, with 11 bases between. Germline loops: CDR1 SGHDN, CDR2 FVKESK. The CDR3 is 15 residues long. The CDR3 here is CASSQDRQVAYEQYF. In nucleotides, the CDR3 is TGTGCCAGCAGCCAAGATCGGCAGGTAGCCTACGAGCAGTACTTC.

This clone was observed a few times. The chain employs TRBV4-3 and TRBJ2-5; TRBD1 might be the D (6 bases). The CDR3 runs to 16 residues. Per germline, CDR1 LGHNA and CDR2 YSLEER. The V and J ends lost 4 bases and 4 bases respectively, with 19 bases between them. In nucleotides, the CDR3 is TGCGCCAGCAGCCCCGAACGGAACAGGGCGGGAGAGACCCAGTACTTC. Amino acids: CASSPERNRAGETQYF.

This clone occurred a few times. J is TRBJ2-5 and V is TRBV6-5; D possibly corresponds to TRBD2 (6 bases). Trimming took off 4 bases at V and 2 bases at J, with 14 bases between the two ends. The CDR3 sequence is 15 residues long. The germline V gene has CDR1 MNHEY and CDR2 SVGAGI. The CDR3 DNA is TGTGCCAGCAGTTCCCCCACTAGCCCACAAGAGACCCAGTACTTC. This sequence encodes CASSSPTSPQETQYF.

This chain joins TRBV19 and TRBJ1-1; possibly TRBD1 for D (6 bases). The CDR3 loop spans 14 amino acids. Germline V lookup: CDR1 LNHDA, CDR2 SQIVND (reference sequence). Between the trimmed V and J ends, which lost 10 bases and 3 bases, there was a span of 18 bases. The CDR3 sequence: CATLPGAGYTEAFF. DNA for the CDR3: TGTGCCACCCTGCCAGGGGCTGGGTACACTGAAGCTTTCTTT.

V gene TRBV5-4 combines with J gene TRBJ2-1; 10 positions match TRBD2. This CDR3 has 17 residues. Trimming took 3 bases from V and 7 from J; bases not matched to a gene: 13. CDR1 is SGHNT, CDR2 YYREEE, per germline (reference sequence). Here the CDR3 DNA reads TGTGCCAGCAGCTATTTGGGGTCTAGCGGGGGAGGTAATGAGCAGTTCTTC. It encodes CASSYLGSSGGGNEQFF.

The chain recombines TRBV5-4 with TRBJ2-5; the match to TRBD2 covers 9 bases. V gave up 6 bases and J gave up 5 bases; unmatched junction bases: 8. Germline loops: CDR1 SGHNT, CDR2 YYREEE (reference sequence). The CDR3 has 14 residues. CDR3 coding DNA: TGTGCCAGCACGGCGGGGGGGCCGAGCGAGACCCAGTACTTC. This translates into CASTAGGPSETQYF.

This clone was detected a few times. The J gene is TRBJ2-2, the V gene TRBV2; D unresolved. The CDR3 consists of 13 residues. Between the trimmed V and J ends, which lost 0 bases and 5 bases, there was a span of 4 bases. Per the germline V gene, CDR1 is SNHLY and CDR2 is FYNNEI. The CDR3 nucleotides read TGTGCCAGCAGTGAAGCGACTACCGGGGAGCTGTTTTTT. This translates into CASSEATTGELFF.

This chain uses TRBV27 with TRBJ2-5, with 9 bases lining up with TRBD2. V lost 11 bases and J lost 4; bases outside the gene matches: 11. This CDR3 has 14 amino acids. The germline CDR1 and CDR2 sequences are MNHEY and SMNVEV (reference sequence). In nucleotides, the CDR3 is TGTGCCGGTCTAGCGGGGAAAAACGGAGAGACCCAGTACTTC. Encoded protein: CAGLAGKNGETQYF.

The rearrangement joins TRBV20-1 to TRBJ2-7; D possibly corresponds to TRBD2 (5 bases). Germline values: CDR1 DFQATT, CDR2 SNEGSKA (reference sequence). This CDR3 is 10 amino acids long. The V end lost 3 bases, the J end lost 7 bases, and 7 bases lay between the germline ends. CDR3 DNA sequence: TGCAGTGCTAGGGGAGTTGAGCAGTACTTC. Amino acid sequence: CSARGVEQYF.

The chain uses TRBV19 and TRBJ2-3; 11 bases are shared with TRBD2. The CDR3 runs to 16 residues. V was pared by 5 bases and J by 2 bases, with 6 bases of the junction left unmatched. Germline CDR1 is LNHDA and CDR2 is SQIVND (reference sequence). The CDR3 sequence is CASSPGLADLTDTQYF. The CDR3 DNA sequence: TGTGCCAGTAGTCCGGGACTAGCGGATCTCACAGATACGCAGTATTTT.

There are a few counts of this clone. V is TRBV5-6 and J is TRBJ2-5; D may be TRBD2 (5 bases). The CDR3 runs to 14 residues. V was cut by 4 bases and J by 4 bases, with 14 bases left in between. Germline assignment: CDR1 SGHDT and CDR2 YYEEEE. The CDR3 coding sequence is TGTGCCAGCAGCCGACGGTCCGGACTAGAGACCCAGTACTTC. It is translated as CASSRRSGLETQYF.

This clone has at least ten counts. The chain carries TRBV29-1 and TRBJ1-2; TRBD1 agrees at 8 bases. CDR1 and CDR2 from the germline V gene are SQVTM and ANQGSEA. The CDR3 covers 14 residues. V shed 1 base and J 8 bases; nucleotides not matched to a gene: 9. For the CDR3, the DNA is TGCAGCGTTGAAGTCAGCCAGGGGGCTGGGGGCTACACCTTC. Translated: CSVEVSQGAGGYTF.